The present T cell receptor beta chain was sequenced within a study of Graves' ophthalmopathy and Graves' hyperthyroidism. Study background: Before any treatment, peripheral blood was taken at the initial diagnosis.

Study-wide points: The study's model predicted ophthalmopathy progression at roughly 64% sensitivity and 72% to 75% specificity.

Ophthalmopathy donors' eye disease showed moderate-to-severe activity, CAS of at least 3, NOSPECS of at least 4 and duration under 3 months. Patients were left out if they had other autoimmune diseases, uncontrolled infections, pregnancy or lactation. Amplification targeted the TCR beta CDR3 regions, with RNA transcripts as the source material. RT-PCR in the first round used HTBI primers; a second-round multiplex PCR followed. Via MiXCR, TCRdb re-called the multiplex PCR reads, giving one row per CDR3 protein. Of roughly 700,000 distinct CDR3 sequences listed, 40% are singletons. There are many counts of this clonotype. Its specificity is unknown. V was trimmed by 2 bases and J by 9 bases, leaving 14 bases between them. This CDR3 region has 15 residues. CDR1 SGHTA and CDR2 FQGTGA come from the germline V gene.

Sequencing was done on a sample of peripheral blood. The clonotype was recovered from an adult man with Graves' ophthalmopathy. The genes are TRBV7-3 and TRBJ1-6; possibly TRBD1 for D (5 bases). This CDR3 is CASSLSPRGSSPLHF. Written as DNA, the CDR3 is TGTGCCAGCAGCTTATCCCCGAGGGGAAGTTCACCCCTCCACTTT.